This T cell receptor beta chain derives from a study of blood T cell repertoires in COVID-19. Assay used: immunoSEQ multiplex PCR; TCRdb lists only in-frame clones, some missing. Among some 320,000 clones, more than 75% were seen once, and the ten largest hold roughly 2.6%. This clone was seen a single time. The CDR3 is 15 residues long. Germline V gene data show CDR1 as SGHNT and CDR2 as YYREEE (reference sequence). Trimming removed 0 bases at V and 0 bases at J, with 4 bases between. The origin of this receptor is a man aged 55 to 70 who had recovered from COVID-19. Sample: PBMCs or T cells enriched from blood (not recorded which). The chain recombines TRBV5-4 with TRBJ1-6; D unresolved. CDR3 sequence: CASSLGSSYNSPLHF. DNA of the CDR3: TGTGCCAGCAGCTTGGGGAGCTCCTATAATTCACCCCTCCACTTT. Full variable domain (missing parts from reference TRBV5-4 and TRBJ1-6): ETGVTQSPTHLIKTRGQQVTLRCSSQSGHNTVSWYQQALGQGPQFIFQYYREEENGRGNFPPRFSGLQFPNYSSELNVNALELDDSALYLCASSLGSSYNSPLHFGNGTRLTVT.